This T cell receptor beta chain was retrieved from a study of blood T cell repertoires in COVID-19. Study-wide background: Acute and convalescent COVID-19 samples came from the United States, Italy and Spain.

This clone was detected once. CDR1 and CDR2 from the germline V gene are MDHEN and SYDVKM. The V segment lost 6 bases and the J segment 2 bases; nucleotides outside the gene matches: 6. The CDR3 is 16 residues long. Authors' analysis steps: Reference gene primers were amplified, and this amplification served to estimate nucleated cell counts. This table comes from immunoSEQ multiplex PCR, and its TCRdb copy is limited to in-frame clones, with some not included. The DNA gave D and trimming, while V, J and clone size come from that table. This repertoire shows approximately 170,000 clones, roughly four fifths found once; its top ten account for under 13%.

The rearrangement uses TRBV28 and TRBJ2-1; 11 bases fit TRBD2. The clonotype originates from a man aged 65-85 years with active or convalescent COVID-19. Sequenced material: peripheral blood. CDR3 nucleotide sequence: TGTGCCAGCAGACCCGGGACTAGCGGAACCTACAATGAGCAGTTCTTC. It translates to CASRPGTSGTYNEQFF.